This entry lists 4 T cell receptor beta chains sequenced from one sample in a study of T cells in Graves' hyperthyroidism and ophthalmopathy. Amplified TCR beta CDR3 regions derived from RNA transcripts. The HTBI primer set served for first-round RT-PCR of the TCR CDR3. TCRdb reprocessed the multiplex PCR reads via MiXCR and lists one record per CDR3 protein. The sample lists hundreds of thousands of distinct CDR3 sequences; approximately 18% were seen once. Specimen: blood. The receptors stem from a man in his fifties or sixties with Graves' ophthalmopathy.

This clonotype was seen many times. This chain connects TRBV2 to TRBJ2-3; D may match TRBD1 or TRBD2 (6 bases each). The V end lost 4 bases, the J end lost 4 bases, and 12 bases lay between the germline ends. This CDR3 spans 14 amino acids. Germline CDR1 is SNHLY and CDR2 is FYNNEI. The CDR3: CASSAEGVADTQYF. In nucleotides, the CDR3 is TGTGCCAGCAGTGCGGAGGGGGTAGCAGATACGCAGTATTTT. The full variable domain, rest sourced from reference TRBV2 and TRBJ2-3, is EPEVTQTPSHQVTQMGQEVILRCVPISNHLYFYWYRQILGQKVEFLVSFYNNEISEKSEIFDDQFSVERPDGSNFTLKIRSTKLEDSAMYFCASSAEGVADTQYFGPGTRLTVL.

This clonotype was seen more than once but under ten times. V gene TRBV14 combines with J gene TRBJ2-7; 7 bases agree with TRBD2. In germline, CDR1 is SGHDN, CDR2 FVKESK. The CDR3 runs 14 residues. Germline trimming cut 0 bases from V and 7 bases from J; bases unmatched to any gene: 6. The CDR3 sequence: CASSQEAASGEQYF. In DNA form, the CDR3 reads TGTGCCAGCAGCCAAGAGGCAGCTAGCGGAGAGCAGTACTTC.

This clonotype appeared a few times. This sequence joins TRBV20-1 and TRBJ2-4; TRBD1 agrees at 7 bases. Trimming removed 3 bases from V and 1 base from J; junction bases left unmatched: 6. This CDR3 has 15 amino acids. Germline CDR1 and CDR2: DFQATT and SNEGSKA (reference sequence). DNA for the CDR3: TGCAGTGCTAGTGTACAGGGGTGGGCCAAAAACATTCAGTACTTC. It is translated as CSASVQGWAKNIQYF.

This clonotype was recorded a few times. CDR3: CASSSATGMSEAFF. DNA of the CDR3: TGTGCCAGCAGTTCCGCGACAGGGATGTCTGAAGCTTTCTTT. The V gene is TRBV6-2 or TRBV6-3, the J gene TRBJ1-1; 7 bases are a match to TRBD1. Germline loops: CDR1 MNHEY, CDR2 SVGEGT. The CDR3 runs to 14 residues. The V gene end was trimmed by 4 bases and the J gene end by 6 bases; junction bases not matched to a gene: 8.